This paragraph reports one TCR beta chain. Its antigen is as yet unknown. These data come from a study of T cell repertoires in cytomegalovirus infection. Study-wide background: HLA-B-restricted CMV epitopes that are well studied, plus recently identified HLA-C-restricted ones, were used by the study. An indication of both CMV infection and matching HLA type came from public TCR beta signatures. Notes on the study in general: CMV-specific TCR beta clonotypes restricted by HLA-C were the ones dominating the ex vivo response.

TCRdb redid the calling of the reads with MiXCR, one entry per CDR3 protein. The repertoire holds roughly 78,000 distinct CDR3 sequences, with around 37% as singletons. This CDR3 is built from 14 residues. Germline CDR1 is MDHEN and CDR2 is SYDVKM. Trimming pared 5 bases from V and 0 bases from J, leaving 11 bases between. The source of this sequence is a human donor in good health (CMV status not recorded). Some clones in this sample may be carry-over from other donors' samples. The material was CD8+ T cells from cultured PBMCs, obtained from culture after CMV antigen stimulation. This chain uses TRBV28 with TRBJ2-7, with D uncertain. CDR3 amino acids: CASSILDRSYEQYF. CDR3 sequence (DNA): TGTGCCAGCAGTATCTTGGACCGCTCCTACGAGCAGTACTTC. Filled out from reference TRBV28 and TRBJ2-7, the complete variable domain reads DVKVTQSSRYLVKRTGEKVFLECVQDMDHENMFWYRQDPGLGLRLIYFSYDVKMKEKGDIPEGYSVSREKKERFSLILESASTNQTSMYLCASSILDRSYEQYFGPGTRLTVT.